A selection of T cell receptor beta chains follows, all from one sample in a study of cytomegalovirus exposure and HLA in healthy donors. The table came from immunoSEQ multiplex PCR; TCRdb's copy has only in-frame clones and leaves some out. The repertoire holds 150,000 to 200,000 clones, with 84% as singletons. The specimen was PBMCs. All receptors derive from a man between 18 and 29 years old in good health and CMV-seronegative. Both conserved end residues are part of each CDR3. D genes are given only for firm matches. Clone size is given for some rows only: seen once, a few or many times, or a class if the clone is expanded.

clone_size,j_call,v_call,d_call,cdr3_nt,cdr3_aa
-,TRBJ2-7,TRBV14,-,TGTGCCAGCAGCCCAAAAGGACTGAAGCAGTACTTC,CASSPKGLKQYF
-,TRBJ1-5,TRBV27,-,TGTGCCAGCAGGCAGGGCAATCAGCCCCAGCATTTT,CASRQGNQPQHF
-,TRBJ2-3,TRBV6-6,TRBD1,TGTGCCAGCTGCCTGGGGACAGGGGTATCAGATACGCAGTATTTT,CASCLGTGVSDTQYF
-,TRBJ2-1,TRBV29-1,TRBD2,TGCAGCGTTGAAGGGACTAGGGGTAGGAATGAGCAGTTCTTC,CSVEGTRGRNEQFF
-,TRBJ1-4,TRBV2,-,TGTGCCAGCAGTGAGTGGAACAGAAATGAAAAACTGTTTTTT,CASSEWNRNEKLFF
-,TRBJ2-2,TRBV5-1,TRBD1,TGCGCCAGCAGCCTCGGGACAGGGGATCGGTCCGGGGAGCTGTTTTTT,CASSLGTGDRSGELFF
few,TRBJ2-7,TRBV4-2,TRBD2,TGTGCCAGCAGCATTACTAGCGGGAGTTCCTACGAGCAGTACTTC,CASSITSGSSYEQYF
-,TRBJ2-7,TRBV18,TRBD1,TGTGCCAGCTCACCACCAGGGGGCAGGAGCTCCTACGAGCAGTACTTC,CASSPPGGRSSYEQYF
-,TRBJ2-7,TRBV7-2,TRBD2,TGTGCCAGCAGCTTAGGTTCTAGCGGATCCTACGAGCAGTACTTC,CASSLGSSGSYEQYF
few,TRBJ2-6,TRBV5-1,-,TGCGCCAGCAGCCCGCTTCAGCCCGCAGGGGTTCATCACTCTGGGGCCAACGTCCTGACTTTC,CASSPLQPAGVHHSGANVLTF
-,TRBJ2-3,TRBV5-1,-,TGCGCCAGCAGCTTGGTCCACTGGACAGATACGCAGTATTTT,CASSLVHWTDTQYF
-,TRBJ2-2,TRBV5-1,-,TGCGCCAGCAGCGCTTACAGCAGGGTTTATACCGGGGAGCTGTTTTTT,CASSAYSRVYTGELFF
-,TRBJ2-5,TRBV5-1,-,TGCGCCAGCAGCTTGGCGTATGAGACCCAGTACTTC,CASSLAYETQYF
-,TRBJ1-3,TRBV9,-,TGTGCCAGCAGCCCCTTACAGCGGTTGTTCGGAAACACCATATATTTT,CASSPLQRLFGNTIYF
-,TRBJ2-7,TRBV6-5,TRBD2,TGTGCCAGCAGTTACGCGCCCAGCGGGGGAGTTTACGAGCAGTACTTC,CASSYAPSGGVYEQYF
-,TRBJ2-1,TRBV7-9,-,TGTGCCAGCAGCAACGGGATGGGCTCCTACAATGAGCAGTTCTTC,CASSNGMGSYNEQFF
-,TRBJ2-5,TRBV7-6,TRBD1,TGTGCCAGCAGCTTGCTAAAACAGGGGGCAGAGACCCAGTACTTC,CASSLLKQGAETQYF
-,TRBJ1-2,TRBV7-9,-,TGTGCCAGCAGCTTAAGACAAACGGATGGCTACACCTTC,CASSLRQTDGYTF
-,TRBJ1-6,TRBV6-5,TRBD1,TGTGCCAGCAGTACCTGGACAGGCTTCAATTCACCCCTCCACTTT,CASSTWTGFNSPLHF
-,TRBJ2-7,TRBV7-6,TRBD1,TGTGCCAGCAGCTGGGACAGGGGGTACGAGCAGTACTTC,CASSWDRGYEQYF
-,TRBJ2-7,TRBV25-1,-,TGTGCCAGCAGTTCCGGACGGGAAACCTACGAGCAGTACTTC,CASSSGRETYEQYF